The present entry profiles one T cell receptor (beta chain) with its context. As yet, its antigen is unknown. Generated by immunoSEQ multiplex PCR, the TCRdb table keeps only in-frame clones and is missing some. The sample shows about 270,000 clones, almost 95% of them seen only once. This specimen comes from a study of T cell responses to AZD1222 COVID-19 vaccine. Trimming took off 3 bases at V and 3 bases at J, with 5 bases between the two ends. This CDR3 has 12 residues. Germline V gene sequence: CDR1 MDHEN, CDR2 SYDVKM. Study observations and caveats: AZD1222 recipients seropositive at baseline numbered only six.

The genes are TRBV28 and TRBJ1-1; D remains unclear. The sequence derives from an adult who received the AZD1222 COVID-19 vaccine. This specimen consisted of peripheral blood, obtained 28 days after the second AZD1222 dose. This CDR3 is CASSLSDTEAFF. DNA for the CDR3: TGTGCCAGCAGTTTGAGCGACACTGAAGCTTTCTTT.